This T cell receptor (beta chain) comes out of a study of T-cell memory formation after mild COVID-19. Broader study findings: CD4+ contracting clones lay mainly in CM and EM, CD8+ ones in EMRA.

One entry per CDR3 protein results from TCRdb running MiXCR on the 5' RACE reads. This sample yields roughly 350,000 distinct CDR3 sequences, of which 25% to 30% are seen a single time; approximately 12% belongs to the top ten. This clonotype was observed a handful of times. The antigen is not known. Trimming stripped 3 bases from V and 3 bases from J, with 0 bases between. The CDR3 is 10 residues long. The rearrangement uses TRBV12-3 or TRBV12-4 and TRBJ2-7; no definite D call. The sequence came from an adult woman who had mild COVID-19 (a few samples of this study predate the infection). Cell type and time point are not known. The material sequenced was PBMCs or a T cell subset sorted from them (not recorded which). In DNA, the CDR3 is TGTGCCAGCAGTTTCTACGAGCAGTACTTC. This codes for CASSFYEQYF.